One and the same sample provided the 20 T cell receptor beta chains below, sequenced in a study of shared clonotypes between healthy human individuals. Some clones are missing from TCRdb's copy, which holds only in-frame ones; the method was immunoSEQ multiplex PCR. The repertoire consists of some 500,000 clones, with about 96% occurring once and the leading ten covering about 0.059%. The sample comprised naive CD4+ T cells sorted from blood. As for subset: CD45RA+ positively selected. All receptors derive from a woman in her twenties or thirties in good health.

This sequence joins TRBV19 and TRBJ2-7; D gene uncertain. Germline-derived CDR1 and CDR2 are LNHDA and SQIVND (reference sequence). The ends were cut back, 1 base at V and 0 bases at J, with 7 bases in the middle. This CDR3 contains 14 residues. Here the CDR3 reads CASSIGVSSYEQYF. In DNA form, the CDR3 reads TGTGCCAGTAGTATAGGAGTCTCCTCCTACGAGCAGTACTTC. Supplemented by reference TRBV19 and TRBJ2-7, the full variable domain reads DGGITQSPKYLFRKEGQNVTLSCEQNLNHDAMYWYRQDPGQGLRLIYYSQIVNDFQKGDIAEGYSVSREKKESFPLTVTSAQKNPTAFYLCASSIGVSSYEQYFGPGTRLTVT.

The gene calls are TRBV7-9 and TRBJ1-1, with 9 bases that match TRBD1. Per the germline V gene, CDR1 is SEHNR and CDR2 is FQNEAQ (reference sequence). V lost 5 bases to trimming and J lost 7 bases; unmatched junction nucleotides: 11. This CDR3 has 15 amino acids. CDR3 region: CASSQYRDRDGEAFF. The CDR3 coding sequence is TGTGCCAGCAGCCAGTACCGGGACAGGGACGGTGAAGCTTTCTTT.

This chain uses TRBV4-1 with TRBJ2-3, with 8 nucleotides matching TRBD2. The germline V gene encodes CDR1 MGHRA and CDR2 YSYEKL. The CDR3 sequence is 15 residues long. V shed 1 base and J 6 bases; nucleotides not matched to a gene: 6. CDR3 region: CASSQVGLAGDTQYF. The CDR3 bases are TGCGCCAGCAGCCAAGTGGGGCTAGCGGGCGATACGCAGTATTTT.

The chain links TRBV4-1 to TRBJ2-3; D not resolved. The CDR3 consists of 15 residues. In germline, CDR1 is MGHRA, CDR2 YSYEKL. V was shortened by 5 bases and J by 4 bases, with 16 bases between the two germline ends. The CDR3 DNA reads TGCGCCAGCAGCAGGTTGCCAGGCATCCCAGATACGCAGTATTTT. It yields the protein CASSRLPGIPDTQYF.

V usage is TRBV6-1 and J usage is TRBJ2-7, with D possibly matching TRBD1 (5 bases). V was cut by 1 base and J by 0 bases, with 10 bases left in between. The V gene's germline CDR1 is MNHNS and CDR2 SASEGT. CDR3 length: 15 residues. CDR3 loop: CASSEGWTPSYEQYF. Written as DNA, the CDR3 is TGTGCCAGCAGTGAAGGTTGGACACCCTCCTACGAGCAGTACTTC.

The chain has TRBV9 and TRBJ1-3; 9 nucleotides agree with TRBD1. J lost 0 bases, V lost 4 bases, and 5 bases had no gene match. Germline assignment: CDR1 SGDLS and CDR2 YYNGEE. The CDR3 contains 16 residues. CDR3 loop: CASSRDREGSGNTIYF. CDR3 DNA: TGTGCCAGCAGCCGGGACAGGGAGGGCTCTGGAAACACCATATATTTT.

This sequence joins TRBV6-5 and TRBJ1-1, with no clear D. The CDR3 is 13 residues long. V lost 10 bases and J 6 bases, leaving 18 bases between the germline ends. Germline CDR1 is MNHEY and CDR2 is SVGAGI. In nucleotides, the CDR3 is TGTGCCATATCCCCCAGGAGTGCCGCTGAAGCTTTCTTT. The encoded protein is CAISPRSAAEAFF.

The rearrangement uses TRBV27 and TRBJ2-7; tentative D call: TRBD2 (6 bases). Per germline, CDR1 MNHEY and CDR2 SMNVEV (reference sequence). With 6 bases removed from V and 3 bases from J, the gap between germline ends came to 6 bases. This CDR3 comprises 11 residues. Here the CDR3 reads CASRDYYEQYF. The CDR3 DNA is TGTGCCAGCAGGGACTACTACGAGCAGTACTTC.

The J gene is TRBJ2-2, the V gene TRBV11-2, with D hard to call. CDR1 and CDR2 from the germline V gene are SGHAT and FQNNGV. V was trimmed by 3 bases and J by 0 bases, leaving 11 bases between them. The CDR3 is made up of 16 amino acids. The CDR3, as DNA: TGTGCCAGCAGCTTCCAGCCCATCCCGAACACCGGGGAGCTGTTTTTT. Encoded protein: CASSFQPIPNTGELFF.

The gene calls are TRBV4-1 and TRBJ2-1; D uncertain. Trimming removed 0 bases from V and 4 bases from J, with 10 bases in between. Per the germline V gene, CDR1 is MGHRA and CDR2 is YSYEKL. This CDR3 has 15 amino acids. CDR3 DNA sequence: TGCGCCAGCAGCCAAGATAGAGGCATATACAATGAGCAGTTCTTC. Translating gives CASSQDRGIYNEQFF.

The V gene is TRBV30, the J gene TRBJ1-2; 10 nucleotides agree with TRBD1. The CDR3 totals 13 residues. The trim removed 4 bases at V and 8 bases at J, leaving 7 bases unmatched. Germline V gene sequence: CDR1 GTSNPN, CDR2 SVGIG (reference sequence). The CDR3 nucleotides read TGTGCCTGGACGACAGGGGGCTCTATGGGCTACACCTTC. Its protein product is CAWTTGGSMGYTF. The entire variable domain, with the rest obtained from reference TRBV30 and TRBJ1-2, is as follows: SQTIHQWPATLVQPVGSPLSLECTVEGTSNPNLYWYRQAAGRGLQLLFYSVGIGQISSEVPQNLSASRPQDRQFILSSKKLLLSDSGFYLCAWTTGGSMGYTFGSGTRLTVV.

V is TRBV27 and J is TRBJ1-2; 7 nucleotides align to TRBD1. J was trimmed by 2 bases and V by 5 bases; bases with no gene match: 5. Germline assignment: CDR1 MNHEY and CDR2 SMNVEV (reference sequence). The CDR3 contains 14 residues. The DNA for the CDR3 is TGTGCCAGCAGTGACCGACAGGGAAACTATGGCTACACCTTC. As protein: CASSDRQGNYGYTF.

In nucleotides, the CDR3 is TGTGCCAGCAGCTGGGTGGAGGGAGCGGTGGCGGATACGCAGTATTTT. It translates to CASSWVEGAVADTQYF. This chain connects TRBV7-2 to TRBJ2-3; D possibly corresponds to TRBD2 (6 bases). CDR3 length: 16 amino acids. The V end was cut by 4 bases, the J end by 6 bases, with 20 bases between. Germline V gives CDR1 SGHTA, CDR2 FQGNSA.

The chain couples TRBV10-1 to TRBJ2-7, with D perhaps matching TRBD1 (6 bases). V dropped 8 bases and J dropped 6 bases, with 20 bases sitting between them. The CDR3 is made up of 14 amino acids. The V gene's germline CDR1 is WNHNN and CDR2 SYGVQD (reference sequence). Written as DNA, the CDR3 is TGCGCCAGCGGAACCCCAGGGGTCGAGGGCGAGCAGTACTTC. Translated, it gives CASGTPGVEGEQYF.

Regarding this clone: Other DNA sequences in this sample translate to the same CDR3. J is TRBJ2-7 and V is TRBV18, with no clear D. The CDR3 is 12 amino acids. Germline V gives CDR1 KGHSH, CDR2 LQKENI. The V gene lost 3 bases and the J gene lost 1 base, with 4 bases spanning the gap. The CDR3 protein is CASSPESYEQYF. The CDR3 DNA reads as TGTGCCAGCTCACCGGAGTCCTACGAGCAGTACTTC.

The genes are TRBV7-3 and TRBJ1-1; D remains ambiguous. The V gene lost 2 bases and the J gene lost 13 bases, with 17 bases spanning the gap. Germline CDR1 SGHTA, CDR2 FQGTGA. The CDR3 is 13 residues long. The CDR3 loop is CASSLPSGGEVFF. The CDR3 bases are TGTGCCAGCAGCTTACCTTCTGGTGGGGAGGTTTTCTTT.

The chain combines TRBV6-5 with TRBJ2-5; D is perhaps TRBD2 (5 bases). The V gene's germline CDR1 is MNHEY and CDR2 SVGAGI. The CDR3 runs to 13 residues. V was clipped by 5 bases and J by 5 bases, with 12 bases between them. The CDR3 sequence is CASSQDRRETQYF. The CDR3 DNA follows: TGTGCCAGCAGTCAGGACCGGAGGGAGACCCAGTACTTC.

The rearrangement joins TRBV27 to TRBJ2-7; 12 positions agree with TRBD2. The CDR3 is made up of 14 amino acids. V lost 6 bases, J lost 4 bases, and 4 bases stayed unmatched. CDR1 and CDR2 from the germline V gene are MNHEY and SMNVEV (reference sequence). The CDR3 coding sequence is TGTGCCAGCAGAAGACTAGCGGGAGAATACGAGCAGTACTTC. It encodes CASRRLAGEYEQYF.

The V and J genes are TRBV6-5 and TRBJ2-3, with no clear D. Germline lookup yields CDR1 MNHEY and CDR2 SVGAGI. V was shortened by 0 bases and J by 10 bases, with 14 bases between the two germline ends. The CDR3 totals 14 residues. This CDR3 is CASSYSASFEAQYF. The CDR3 nucleotides are TGTGCCAGCAGTTACTCGGCTTCATTCGAGGCGCAGTATTTT.

V usage is TRBV18 and J usage is TRBJ2-5; D uncertain. This CDR3 spans 13 amino acids. Germline V gives CDR1 KGHSH, CDR2 LQKENI. Trimming shortened V by 1 base and J by 5 bases, and 8 bases separated the two germline ends. CDR3 DNA sequence: TGTGCCAGCTCACCACTGCTAGGGGAGACCCAGTACTTC. Translated: CASSPLLGETQYF.